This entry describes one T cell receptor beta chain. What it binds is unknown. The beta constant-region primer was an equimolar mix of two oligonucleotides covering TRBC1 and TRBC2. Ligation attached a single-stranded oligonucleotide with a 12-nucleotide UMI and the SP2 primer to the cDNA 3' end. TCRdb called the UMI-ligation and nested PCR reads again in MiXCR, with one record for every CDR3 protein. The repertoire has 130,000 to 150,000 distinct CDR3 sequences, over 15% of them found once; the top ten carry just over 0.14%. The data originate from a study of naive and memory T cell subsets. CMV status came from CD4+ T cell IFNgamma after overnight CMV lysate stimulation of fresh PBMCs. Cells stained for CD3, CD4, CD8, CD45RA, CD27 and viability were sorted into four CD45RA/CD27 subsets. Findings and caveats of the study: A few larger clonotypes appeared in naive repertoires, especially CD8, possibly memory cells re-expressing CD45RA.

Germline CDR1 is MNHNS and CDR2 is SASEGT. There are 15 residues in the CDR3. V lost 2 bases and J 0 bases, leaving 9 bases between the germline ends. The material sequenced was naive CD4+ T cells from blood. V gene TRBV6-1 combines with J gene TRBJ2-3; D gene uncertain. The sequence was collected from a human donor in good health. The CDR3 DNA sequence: TGTGCCAGCAGTGAATTACTTCCTAGCACAGATACGCAGTATTTT. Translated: CASSELLPSTDTQYF.